The 29 T cell receptor beta chains given below trace back to one sample, sequenced in a study of molecular identifiers for immune sequencing clone quantification. TCRdb ran MiXCR on the PCR reads and lists one entry per CDR3 protein. The profile shows roughly 320,000 distinct CDR3 sequences, over 20% of them singletons. The specimen was naive CD8+ T cells from blood, with Jurkat cell RNA spiked in. As to subset: FACS-sorted CD8+CD4-CCR7+CD45RA+ naive T cells. The receptors stem from a human donor in good health. Some libraries in this study had Jurkat cell RNA spiked in.

The rearrangement uses TRBV7-9 and TRBJ1-6, with D unresolved. The CDR3 spans 15 residues. Germline V gives CDR1 SEHNR, CDR2 FQNEAQ (reference sequence). Trimming took off 5 bases at V and 6 bases at J, with 14 bases between the two ends. The CDR3 sequence: CASSHSGPINSPLHF. CDR3 bases: TGTGCCAGCAGCCACTCCGGACCGATTAATTCACCCCTCCACTTT.

As regards this clonotype: A read error is likely, as this CDR3 ends without the conserved phenylalanine or tryptophan. V usage is TRBV5-3 and J usage is TRBJ2-7; D perhaps matches TRBD2 (5 bases). TRBV5-3 is identified as an open reading frame with a role that is uncertain. The CDR3 totals 14 residues. CDR3 loop: CASSSGLCSYEQYC. In DNA, the CDR3 is TGTGCCAGCAGCTCCGGACTCTGCTCCTACGAGCAGTACTGC.

This clonotype was recorded many times. V usage is TRBV7-2 and J usage is TRBJ2-7; TRBD2 matches 12 bases. This CDR3 is built from 16 residues. V was clipped by 1 base and J by 3 bases; unmatched bases: 4. Germline values: CDR1 SGHTA, CDR2 FQGNSA. The CDR3 nucleotides are TGTGCCAGCAGCTTAGGACTAGCGGGAGACAACTACGAGCAGTACTTC. This encodes CASSLGLAGDNYEQYF.

This clonotype has a count of ten or more. The chain joins TRBV15 to TRBJ1-1, with D possibly matching TRBD1 (5 bases). CDR1 LNHNV and CDR2 YYDKDF come from the germline V gene (reference sequence). The length of the CDR3 is 14 residues. V was clipped by 3 bases and J by 5 bases, with 13 bases between them. CDR3 in amino acids: CATSRRGGRTEAFF. CDR3 in DNA: TGTGCCACCAGCAGGCGGGGGGGTCGGACTGAAGCTTTCTTT.

Turning to this clonotype: This may stem from a read error, because a much larger clone lies one nucleotide away. V usage is TRBV7-2 and J usage is TRBJ2-1; D could derive from TRBD1 or TRBD2 (5 bases each). This CDR3 is built from 16 residues. The V gene lost 6 bases and the J gene lost 5 bases, with 20 bases spanning the gap. CDR1 is SGHTA, CDR2 FQGNSA, per germline. The CDR3 spells CASRTDPLDVHNEQFF. CDR3 nucleotide sequence: TGTGCCAGCAGGACAGACCCACTAGATGTCCACAATGAGCAGTTCTTC.

The chain is built from TRBV7-2 and TRBJ1-2; D call uncertain. Germline loops: CDR1 SGHTA, CDR2 FQGNSA. The CDR3 spans 13 residues. The V gene lost 8 bases and the J gene lost 7 bases, with 17 bases spanning the gap. CDR3 sequence (DNA): TGTGCCAGCGGCCATGGGTCTGGTTCTGGCTACACCTTC. Translating it yields CASGHGSGSGYTF. The variable domain in full, with the rest retrieved from reference TRBV7-2 and TRBJ1-2, is GAGVSQSPSNKVTEKGKDVELRCDPISGHTALYWYRQSLGQGLEFLIYFQGNSAPDKSGLPSDRFSAERTGGSVSTLTIQRTQQEDSAVYLCASGHGSGSGYTFGSGTRLTVV.

This clonotype was detected only a few times. The chain combines TRBV6-5 with TRBJ1-1; D gene unclear. The CDR3 is made up of 15 amino acids. V was cut by 1 base and J by 1 base, with 10 bases left in between. The germline V gene has CDR1 MNHEY and CDR2 SVGAGI. The CDR3 here is CASSYYPLANTEAFF. The CDR3 bases are TGTGCCAGCAGTTACTACCCCCTGGCGAACACTGAAGCTTTCTTT.

Concerning this clonotype itself: At one boundary the junction diverges from the germline segment, which might be a read error. The chain combines TRBV3-1 with TRBJ2-3; D uncertain. This CDR3 is 16 amino acids long. Germline CDR1 reads LGHDT; CDR2 reads YNNKEL (reference sequence). The CDR3 here is CANSPTGSEYTDTQYF. The DNA of the CDR3 is TGTGCCAACAGCCCCACCGGGTCCGAATACACAGATACGCAGTATTTT.

In its sample, this clonotype was seen a few times. The chain couples TRBV19 to TRBJ2-7, with a tentative D call TRBD2 (5 bases). V dropped 4 bases and J dropped 5 bases, with 12 bases sitting between them. Germline V CDR1 and CDR2: LNHDA, SQIVND (reference sequence). The CDR3 totals 13 residues. For the CDR3, the DNA is TGTGCCAGTAGTACCGGGGTGTATAACGAGCAGTACTTC. Residues: CASSTGVYNEQYF.

This clonotype came up many times. The V and J genes are TRBV28 and TRBJ2-5; a possible D gene is TRBD2 (7 bases). V dropped 6 bases and J dropped 1 base, with 18 bases sitting between them. Germline lookup yields CDR1 MDHEN and CDR2 SYDVKM. This CDR3 region has 16 residues. The CDR3 DNA sequence: TGTGCCAGCAGGACCAGGGGAGGGGAAACCCAAGAGACCCAGTACTTC. Translation: CASRTRGGETQETQYF.

This rearrangement joins TRBV4-3 to TRBJ2-7; D is undetermined. Germline V gene sequence: CDR1 LGHNA, CDR2 YSLEER. The V end was cut by 0 bases, the J end by 3 bases, with 9 bases between. This CDR3 spans 14 amino acids. In DNA form, the CDR3 reads TGCGCCAGCAGCCAAGATATAGGCGGCTACGAGCAGTACTTC. It translates to CASSQDIGGYEQYF.

This clonotype occurred many times. The CDR3 nucleotides read TGTGCCAGCAGCTTAGTGCTAGGCGAGAACACTGAAGCTTTCTTT. It is translated as CASSLVLGENTEAFF. The V and J genes are TRBV7-9 and TRBJ1-1, with D unresolved. CDR1 is SEHNR, CDR2 FQNEAQ, per germline (reference sequence). Trimming left V 1 base short and J 1 base short, with 10 bases between. The CDR3 sequence is 15 residues long.

The chain employs TRBV7-6 and TRBJ2-5; 11 bases are a match to TRBD2. V lost 2 bases, J lost 2 bases, and 7 bases stayed unmatched. In germline, CDR1 is SGHVS, CDR2 FNYEAQ. The CDR3 loop spans 17 amino acids. CDR3 DNA: TGTGCCAGCAGCTTATGGGCTAGCGGGGGGCTACAAGAGACCCAGTACTTC. It codes for CASSLWASGGLQETQYF.

About this clonotype: It is likely a read error, because the conserved phenylalanine at the end of the CDR3 is missing. V and J are TRBV20-1 and TRBJ2-7; TRBD1 agrees at 8 bases. Losses at the gene ends were 2 bases for V and 4 bases for J; bases not matched to a gene: 10. Germline V CDR1 and CDR2: DFQATT, SNEGSKA (reference sequence). This CDR3 is 15 amino acids long. The DNA for the CDR3 is TGCAGTGCTAGACCCCAGGGGGCAAGTCTTTACGAGCAGTACTCC. Its protein product is CSARPQGASLYEQYS.

This clonotype showed up many times. V usage is TRBV7-6 and J usage is TRBJ1-6; 7 bases are a match to TRBD1. This CDR3 is 16 amino acids long. V was pared by 5 bases and J by 8 bases, with 12 bases of the junction left unmatched. Germline V gives CDR1 SGHVS, CDR2 FNYEAQ. CDR3 nucleotides: TGTGCCAGCAGCCCGACGGCAGGGGGAACGGATTCACCCCTCCACTTT. Residues: CASSPTAGGTDSPLHF.

The rearrangement links TRBV27 to TRBJ1-6; maybe TRBD1 (6 bases). The germline V gene has CDR1 MNHEY and CDR2 SMNVEV (reference sequence). This CDR3 has 15 residues. Deletions cut 3 bases from V and 4 bases from J, with 10 bases between. CDR3 loop: CASSFGQGYNSPLHF. The CDR3 region has the DNA TGTGCCAGCAGTTTCGGGCAGGGGTATAATTCACCCCTCCACTTT.

The J gene is TRBJ2-7, the V gene TRBV2; D is undetermined. Trimming pared 4 bases from V and 7 bases from J, leaving 14 bases between. There are 13 residues in the CDR3. Germline V lookup: CDR1 SNHLY, CDR2 FYNNEI. The CDR3 protein is CASSAGRTAEQYF. The CDR3 nucleotides are TGTGCCAGCAGTGCTGGGCGTACGGCGGAGCAGTACTTC.

On this clonotype: One junction end does not reproduce the germline sequence, and a read error may be involved. The chain couples TRBV28 to TRBJ2-3; D might be TRBD1 (6 bases). Looked up from germline, CDR1 is MDHEN and CDR2 is SYDVKM. The CDR3 has 16 amino acids. The CDR3 reads CASSSPPGDSTATQYF. The DNA for the CDR3 is TGTGCCAGCAGTTCTCCCCCAGGGGATAGCACAGCTACGCAGTATTTT.

The chain uses TRBV19 and TRBJ2-7; perhaps TRBD2 as D (5 bases). Germline loops: CDR1 LNHDA, CDR2 SQIVND (reference sequence). V was pared by 3 bases and J by 6 bases, with 12 bases between. The CDR3 is 13 residues long. This CDR3 reads CASSIGVPGEQYF. The CDR3 region has the DNA TGTGCCAGTAGTATCGGGGTCCCGGGCGAGCAGTACTTC.

This clonotype was seen at least ten times. This rearrangement joins TRBV20-1 to TRBJ2-4; perhaps D is TRBD1 or TRBD2 (7 bases each). Trimming left V 5 bases short and J 4 bases short, with 15 bases between. CDR3 length: 14 amino acids. In germline, CDR1 is DFQATT, CDR2 SNEGSKA (reference sequence). The CDR3 sequence: CSAHTGEGKNIQYF. CDR3 bases: TGCAGTGCTCATACAGGGGAGGGGAAAAACATTCAGTACTTC.

In this sample, this clonotype turned up many times. This chain links TRBV28 with TRBJ2-5; tentatively, D is TRBD1 or TRBD2 (5 bases each). This CDR3 comprises 17 residues. Between the trimmed V and J ends, which lost 3 bases and 0 bases, there was a span of 17 bases. Germline V CDR1 and CDR2: MDHEN, SYDVKM. The CDR3 DNA reads TGTGCCAGCAGTTTTGGGGGTAGGACTGAGTACCAAGAGACCCAGTACTTC. Translated: CASSFGGRTEYQETQYF.

V and J are TRBV12-3 or TRBV12-4 and TRBJ1-4, with 8 bases fitting TRBD1. With V trimmed by 6 bases and J by 0 bases, 6 bases remained unmatched. This CDR3 spans 16 amino acids. The CDR3 DNA reads TGTGCCAGCAGGAAAACAGGGGGAGCAACTAATGAAAAACTGTTTTTT. This sequence encodes CASRKTGGATNEKLFF.

The chain employs TRBV4-2 and TRBJ2-1; 7 nucleotides line up with TRBD2. The germline V gene has CDR1 LGHNA and CDR2 YNFKEQ. The CDR3 covers 17 residues. V lost 2 bases, J lost 0 bases, and 7 bases stayed unmatched. The CDR3 region has the DNA TGTGCCAGCAGCCAAAAGGCGGGGGAACGCTCCTACAATGAGCAGTTCTTC. Protein: CASSQKAGERSYNEQFF.

Details on this clonotype: The junction departs from germline at one end; a sequencing error may be responsible. The chain joins TRBV12-3 or TRBV12-4 to TRBJ1-2; D gene uncertain. There are 13 residues in the CDR3. The DNA for the CDR3 is TGTGCCAGCAGTTTTCAGGCAAACTATCGCTACACCTTC. Its protein is CASSFQANYRYTF.

In the case of this clonotype: This likely traces to a read error, being one base from a far larger clone. The chain joins TRBV7-2 to TRBJ2-7; the D gene is possibly TRBD1 (5 bases). Germline CDR1 and CDR2: SGHTA and FQGNSA. The CDR3 has 13 amino acids. This CDR3 is CANSLGAGYEQYF. In DNA form, the CDR3 reads TGTGCCAACAGCTTAGGGGCAGGCTACGAGCAGTACTTC.

This clonotype has a count of ten or more. V gene TRBV29-1 combines with J gene TRBJ2-1; 14 bases are shared with TRBD2. Germline V gene data show CDR1 as SQVTM and CDR2 as ANQGSEA. J gave up 8 bases and V 3 bases, and 9 bases lay outside the gene matches. This CDR3 is built from 16 residues. The CDR3 nucleotides read TGCAGCGTTGAGACCGGGACTAGCGGGAGTTCTGATGAGCAGTTCTTC. Its protein is CSVETGTSGSSDEQFF.

This clonotype was seen many times. The chain is built from TRBV4-2 and TRBJ2-2; 14 bases are a match to TRBD2. Germline V gene lookup returns CDR1 LGHNA and CDR2 YNFKEQ. The CDR3 loop spans 16 amino acids. After removal of 0 bases from V and 6 bases from J, the junction contained 0 bases not matched to a gene. The CDR3 DNA reads as TGTGCCAGCAGCCAAGAGGGACTAGCGGGAGCCGGGGAGCTGTTTTTT. It encodes CASSQEGLAGAGELFF.

This clonotype was observed a few times. The chain combines TRBV4-1 with TRBJ2-7; 8 bases agree with TRBD1. This CDR3 is 13 amino acids long. The germline V gene has CDR1 MGHRA and CDR2 YSYEKL. V was pared by 4 bases and J by 6 bases, with 5 bases of the junction left unmatched. This CDR3 is CASSLGQGLEQYF. The CDR3 region has the DNA TGCGCCAGCAGCCTAGGACAGGGACTCGAGCAGTACTTC.

This clonotype has at least ten counts. This chain connects TRBV7-6 to TRBJ2-3, with TRBD2 identical over 13 bases. This CDR3 is built from 17 residues. Per the germline V gene, CDR1 is SGHVS and CDR2 is FNYEAQ. The V gene end was trimmed by 3 bases and the J gene end by 2 bases; junction bases not matched to a gene: 5. CDR3 DNA: TGTGCCAGCAGCTTCGGGACTAGCGGGACCACCACAGATACGCAGTATTTT. It is translated as CASSFGTSGTTTDTQYF.